Listed below are T cell receptor beta chains from one sample, sequenced in a study of cytomegalovirus exposure and HLA in healthy donors. Clones were read by immunoSEQ multiplex PCR, and TCRdb kept only the in-frame ones, dropping some. The sample carries roughly 140,000 clones, about 72% recorded once. The sequencing sample was made of PBMCs. Receptors originate from a man aged 60 to 69 in good health and CMV-seronegative. Each CDR3 is given with its conserved first and last residue. D genes are given only for firm matches. Where a row states a size, it is once, few, many or the class of an expanded clone; other rows omit it.

.	TRBD2	TRBV30	TRBJ2-7	CAWSVSGRPFYYEQYF	TGTGCCTGGAGTGTTAGCGGGAGGCCTTTTTATTACGAGCAGTACTTC
once	.	TRBV14	TRBJ2-2	CASSQDVVLGRSNTGELFF	TGTGCCAGCAGCCAAGATGTGGTTCTGGGGCGCTCGAACACCGGGGAGCTGTTTTTT
.	.	TRBV10-3	TRBJ1-1	CAISGRRNTEAFF	TGTGCCATCAGTGGGAGGAGGAACACTGAAGCTTTCTTT
few	.	TRBV27	TRBJ2-7	CASSFWGRPYEQYF	TGTGCCAGCAGTTTTTGGGGCCGCCCCTACGAGCAGTACTTC
.	TRBD2	TRBV27	TRBJ2-7	CASSLRGSSGEQYF	TGTGCCAGCAGTTTACGCGGGAGTTCGGGGGAGCAGTACTTC
once	TRBD1	TRBV10-3	TRBJ1-1	CAMGAPGTANTEAFF	TGTGCCATGGGTGCACCAGGGACAGCTAACACTGAAGCTTTCTTT
.	TRBD1	TRBV11-1	TRBJ1-2	CASSLGQGDTYGYTF	TGTGCCAGCAGCCTCGGACAGGGGGATACCTATGGCTACACCTTC
.	.	TRBV9	TRBJ1-2	CASSVEAGREDGYTF	TGTGCCAGCAGCGTAGAGGCAGGCAGGGAAGATGGCTACACCTTC
.	TRBD2	TRBV19	TRBJ2-3	CASSIKTSFSSTDTQYF	TGTGCCAGTAGTATCAAGACTAGCTTTTCTAGCACAGATACGCAGTATTTT
.	.	TRBV18	TRBJ1-1	CASQKEGKVTEAFF	TGTGCCAGCCAAAAAGAGGGAAAAGTCACTGAAGCTTTCTTT
.	.	TRBV6-5	TRBJ2-2	CASSYSTGNTGELFF	TGTGCCAGCAGTTACTCGACGGGAAACACCGGGGAGCTGTTTTTT
few	.	TRBV28	TRBJ2-7	CASSAGVEGLYEQYF	TGTGCCAGCAGCGCCGGGGTAGAAGGACTCTACGAGCAGTACTTC
.	TRBD1	TRBV10-3	TRBJ1-2	CASTGGQGGYTF	TGTGCCAGTACAGGGGGCCAAGGTGGCTACACCTTC
.	TRBD2	TRBV11-2	TRBJ2-2	CASRGLVSTGELFF	TGTGCCAGCAGGGGACTAGTCAGCACCGGGGAGCTGTTTTTT
.	.	TRBV7-2	TRBJ2-7	CASSLIRTGYEQYF	TGTGCCAGCAGCTTAATTAGAACAGGCTACGAGCAGTACTTC
.	TRBD1	TRBV10-3	TRBJ1-6	CAVQTGGYSPLHF	TGTGCCGTCCAGACAGGGGGTTATTCACCCCTCCACTTT